These T cell receptor beta chains were read from a single sample in a study of regulatory T cells in long-lasting Graves disease. TCRdb fed the multiplex PCR reads into MiXCR, producing one record per CDR3 protein. Of roughly 500,000 distinct CDR3 sequences in the sample, 14% are singletons; the top ten hold approximately 19%. The same specimen was also included in a second study, on T cells in Graves' hyperthyroidism and ophthalmopathy.

Here the sequenced sample was peripheral blood mononuclear cells (PBMCs), taken at new diagnosis, from a patient treated with antithyroid drugs. Receptors originate from a woman between 45 and 60 years old with Graves disease. Each CDR3 is given with its conserved first and last residue. The order of the fields is V gene, clone size, J gene, D gene, CDR3 DNA, CDR3 protein. A D gene is named only where the DNA matches it firmly. Clone size, where shown, is once, few, many, or a class for clones that have expanded.

TRBV20-1	NA	TRBJ2-5	NA	TGCAGTGTCAGGGCAAGGGGAGAGACCCAGTACTTC	CSVRARGETQYF
TRBV18	NA	TRBJ2-3	TRBD2	TGTGCCAGCTCACCTTTGGCTGCGGGAGCTTATAGCACAGATACGCAGTATTTT	CASSPLAAGAYSTDTQYF
TRBV5-5	NA	TRBJ2-2	TRBD1	TGTGCCAGCAGAACGACAGGGGTCGGGGAGCTGTTTTTT	CASRTTGVGELFF
TRBV5-1	few	TRBJ2-1	NA	TGCGCCAGCAGCTCACCTCTGGGGTCGGGAGAGCAGTTCTTC	CASSSPLGSGEQFF
TRBV9	many	TRBJ2-1	NA	TGTGCCAGCAGCGGGAGGACCTCCTACAATGAGCAGTTCTTC	CASSGRTSYNEQFF
TRBV30	few	TRBJ1-4	NA	TGTGCCTGGGGGGGAACCCAGGGTATGGGTGAAAAACTGTTTTTT	CAWGGTQGMGEKLFF
TRBV28	many	TRBJ2-1	TRBD2	TGTGCCAGCAGCCCTAGCGGGAGCTCCTACAATGAGCAGTTCTTC	CASSPSGSSYNEQFF
TRBV9	NA	TRBJ2-4	TRBD2	TGTGCCAGCAGCCCGGGGGGGCCGCGGGAAAACATTCAGTACTTC	CASSPGGPRENIQYF
TRBV6-1	few	TRBJ1-2	TRBD1	TGTGCCAGCAGTCTGACAGGGGGCGCGGGCTACACCTTC	CASSLTGGAGYTF
TRBV28	NA	TRBJ2-7	TRBD2	TGTGCCAGCAGTTTTTTACCCCTAGCGGGGGCCTACGAGCAGTACTTC	CASSFLPLAGAYEQYF
TRBV6-2/TRBV6-3	many	TRBJ2-1	NA	TGTGCCAGCAGTGAATCATGGGCAGCTGGGGTCTCCTACAATGAGCAGTTCTTC	CASSESWAAGVSYNEQFF
TRBV28	many	TRBJ2-7	TRBD2	TGTGCCAGCAGCGGGACTAGCGTTGCCTACGAGCAGTACTTC	CASSGTSVAYEQYF
TRBV12-3/TRBV12-4	many	TRBJ2-4	NA	TGTGCCAGCAGTTCCATTGAGGGGGTTTCTCGGTACTTC	CASSSIEGVSRYF
TRBV15	many	TRBJ2-5	NA	TGTGCCACCAGCAGAGACCGGGAGTTTCAAGAGACCCAGTACTTC	CATSRDREFQETQYF
TRBV6-5	NA	TRBJ2-1	TRBD2	TGTGCCAGCAGTTACGGTTTCCTACCGGGACTAGCGGGTGGGAGCTCCTACAATGAGCAGTTCTTC	CASSYGFLPGLAGGSSYNEQFF
TRBV7-9	few	TRBJ1-1	TRBD1	TGTGCCAGCAGCTTAGCCAGACAGGGGTATAGTGAAGCTTTCTTT	CASSLARQGYSEAFF
TRBV10-3	few	TRBJ2-1	TRBD2	TGTGCCATCAGTGAGGCAGCTAGCGGTTCCTACAATGAGCAGTTCTTC	CAISEAASGSYNEQFF
TRBV11-2	many	TRBJ1-1	TRBD1	TGTGCCAGCAGCTCCTTAGGACAGGGGAACACTGAAGCTTTCTTT	CASSSLGQGNTEAFF
TRBV19	few	TRBJ1-2	NA	TGTGCCAGTAGTGCATCTGGGTATGGCTACACCTTC	CASSASGYGYTF
TRBV27	few	TRBJ2-7	NA	TGTGCCAGCAGTACCAACCACGAGCAGTACTTC	CASSTNHEQYF
TRBV28	many	TRBJ2-7	NA	TGTGCCAGCAGTTTGCAACGGAAGGGCGGTTACGAGCAGTACTTC	CASSLQRKGGYEQYF
TRBV3-1	many	TRBJ1-2	TRBD1	TGTGCCAGCACCTTGGGACAGTACTATGGCTACACCTTC	CASTLGQYYGYTF
TRBV28	many	TRBJ2-3	NA	TGTGCCAGCAGCTCGGCGGGAGATACGCAGTATTTT	CASSSAGDTQYF
TRBV11-2	few	TRBJ1-4	TRBD1	TGTGCCAGCAGCTTTTCAGGGGGCAGGGAAAAACTGTTTTTT	CASSFSGGREKLFF
TRBV7-9	many	TRBJ2-1	TRBD2	TGTGCCAGCAGCTTCGGGGGGATTAATGAGCAGTTCTTC	CASSFGGINEQFF
TRBV7-3	many	TRBJ2-5	NA	TGTGCCAGCAGCTTAGAACAGGGGAGGTCCCAGTACTTC	CASSLEQGRSQYF
TRBV20-1	few	TRBJ2-1	NA	TGCAGTGCTCCTTGGCGGGATCCCTCCTACAATGAGCAGTTCTTC	CSAPWRDPSYNEQFF
TRBV7-8	many	TRBJ1-1	NA	TGTGCCAGCAGTTCCGGGGGCAGTACTGAAGCTTTCTTT	CASSSGGSTEAFF
TRBV18	few	TRBJ2-2	NA	TGTGCCAGCTCACTCAGGACAAGTGGGGCCGGGGAGCTGTTTTTT	CASSLRTSGAGELFF
TRBV10-3	NA	TRBJ2-2	TRBD2	TGTGCCACCGAACGGGGGGAATTGACCGGGGAGCTGTTTTTT	CATERGELTGELFF
TRBV7-9	few	TRBJ2-6	NA	TGTGCCAGCAGCTTACACATCTCTGGGGCCAACGTCCTGACTTTC	CASSLHISGANVLTF
TRBV24-1	few	TRBJ2-3	NA	TGTGCCACCAGTGAAGCAGAGACTAGCACAGATACGCAGTATTTT	CATSEAETSTDTQYF
TRBV27	many	TRBJ2-1	TRBD2	TGTGCCAGCAGTTCGCTAGCGGGAGGGGGCTATGAGCAGTTCTTC	CASSSLAGGGYEQFF
TRBV4-1	few	TRBJ2-4	TRBD1	TGCGCCAGCAGCCATCCTGGGACAGGGAGTCTAGCCAAAAACATTCAGTACTTC	CASSHPGTGSLAKNIQYF
TRBV20-1	many	TRBJ1-5	NA	TGCAGTGCTAGTTGGGGGTGGTCAAGCAATCAGCCCCAGCATTTT	CSASWGWSSNQPQHF
TRBV12-3/TRBV12-4	many	TRBJ2-4	TRBD1	TGTGCCAGCAGCTCGACAGGGAATTTGGACATTCAGTACTTC	CASSSTGNLDIQYF
TRBV28	many	TRBJ2-7	NA	TGTGCCAGCAGTACTAACACCTACGAGCAGTACTTC	CASSTNTYEQYF
TRBV29-1	few	TRBJ1-2	NA	TGCAGCGTTGGGAAGGGGTCGGCTAACTATGGCTACACCTTC	CSVGKGSANYGYTF
TRBV28	many	TRBJ2-1	TRBD2	TGTGCCAGCAGCTTAGCGGGAAGAGGCTACAATGAGCAGTTCTTC	CASSLAGRGYNEQFF
TRBV28	few	TRBJ2-5	NA	TGTGCCAGCACACGGTTATTAGGGACCCAGTACTTC	CASTRLLGTQYF
TRBV3-1	NA	TRBJ1-1	TRBD1	TGTGCCAGCAGCCAAGATTTAGAGACAGGGACCGCTTTCTTT	CASSQDLETGTAFF
TRBV5-5	few	TRBJ2-3	TRBD2	TGTGCCAGCAGCCTAACGACTAGCGGGGGCACAGATACGCAGTATTTT	CASSLTTSGGTDTQYF
TRBV20-1	many	TRBJ2-5	TRBD1	TGCAGTGCCCGGGACAGCCCCCAAGAGACCCAGTACTTC	CSARDSPQETQYF
TRBV19	NA	TRBJ2-2	TRBD2	TGTGCCAGTAGTTTTAGCGGGAGTTCTGTCGGGGAGCTGTTTTTT	CASSFSGSSVGELFF
TRBV7-9	many	TRBJ2-7	NA	TGTGCCAGCAGCTTCGGCAGGGTCGAGCAGTACTTC	CASSFGRVEQYF
TRBV5-8	NA	TRBJ1-4	TRBD1	TGTGCCAGCAGCCTACAGGGGGACACAACTAATGAAAAACTGTTTTTT	CASSLQGDTTNEKLFF
TRBV6-5	NA	TRBJ1-5	NA	TGTGCCAGCAGTTCCCTCTGGGGGGGTAGCAATCAGCCCCAGCATTTT	CASSSLWGGSNQPQHF
TRBV12-3/TRBV12-4	few	TRBJ1-1	NA	TGTGCCAGCATTCAGGGGCCCATGAACACTGAAGCTTTCTTT	CASIQGPMNTEAFF
TRBV2	few	TRBJ2-7	NA	TGTGCCACCGGAGAGGGACCAAGGAAGACCTACGAGCAGTACTTC	CATGEGPRKTYEQYF
TRBV20-1	NA	TRBJ1-5	NA	TGCAGTGCCCAAGGGGAGTATAGCAATCAGCCCCAGCATTTT	CSAQGEYSNQPQHF
TRBV6-1	many	TRBJ1-1	NA	TGTGCCAGCAGGATGGGGGGGGCAAGGAACACTGAAGCTTTCTTT	CASRMGGARNTEAFF
TRBV28	many	TRBJ2-7	NA	TGTGCCATACAAAGTAGGGGCAGATGGGACGAGCAGTACTTC	CAIQSRGRWDEQYF
TRBV7-9	NA	TRBJ2-1	NA	TGTGCCAGCAGCCTGATGAACGGACAGAATGAGCAGTTCTTC	CASSLMNGQNEQFF
TRBV10-3	NA	TRBJ2-7	TRBD2	TGTGCCATCAGTGGTCCTAGCGGAGGGGAATACCCTTTGGACGAGCAGTACTTC	CAISGPSGGEYPLDEQYF
TRBV20-1	many	TRBJ1-5	NA	TGCAGTGCTAGCGGCAGGGGACGTGACAATCAGCCCCAGCATTTT	CSASGRGRDNQPQHF
TRBV19	NA	TRBJ2-1	NA	TGTGCCAGTAGTACACCCCCGAACCCAAGGAAAGGAGACGAGCAGTTCTTC	CASSTPPNPRKGDEQFF
TRBV7-3	many	TRBJ2-1	TRBD2	TGTGCCAGCAGCTTAACACCGGGACTAGACTACAATGAGCAGTTCTTC	CASSLTPGLDYNEQFF